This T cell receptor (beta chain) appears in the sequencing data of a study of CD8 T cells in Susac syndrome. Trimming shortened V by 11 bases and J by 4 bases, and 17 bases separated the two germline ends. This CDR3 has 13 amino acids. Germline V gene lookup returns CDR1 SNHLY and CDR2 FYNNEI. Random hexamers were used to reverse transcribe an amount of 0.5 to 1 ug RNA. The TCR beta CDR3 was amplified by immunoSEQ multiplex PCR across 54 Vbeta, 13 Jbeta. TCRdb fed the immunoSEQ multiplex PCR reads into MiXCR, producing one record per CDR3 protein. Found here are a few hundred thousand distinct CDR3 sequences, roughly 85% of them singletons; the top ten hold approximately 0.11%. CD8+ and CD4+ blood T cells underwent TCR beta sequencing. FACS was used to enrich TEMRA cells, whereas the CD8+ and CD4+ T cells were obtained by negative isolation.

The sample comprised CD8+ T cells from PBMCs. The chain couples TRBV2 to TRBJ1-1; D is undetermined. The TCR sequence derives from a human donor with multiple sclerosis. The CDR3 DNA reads TGTGCCTTTCCCGGGAAATTACCCACTGAAGCTTTCTTT. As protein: CAFPGKLPTEAFF.